This T cell receptor (beta chain) was sequenced for a study of radiotherapy plus CTLA-4 blockade in lung cancer. The study's findings and limits: In blood, tumor-derived TCR clones expanded after radiotherapy plus ipilimumab.

Comment on this clone: Its target is unknown.

Clones were sequenced by immunoSEQ multiplex PCR, and TCRdb holds only the in-frame ones, with some missing. The sample lists approximately 83,000 clones, about four fifths occurring once. V was pared by 4 bases and J by 10 bases, with 10 bases of the junction left unmatched. This CDR3 has 15 residues. Per the germline V gene, CDR1 is MNHNS and CDR2 is SASEGT. Sequenced here: peripheral blood, sampled from a patient treated with radiotherapy plus ipilimumab. This sequence originates from a human donor with non-small cell lung cancer who had a partial response to radiotherapy plus ipilimumab. Some clones in this sample may be carry-over from other donors' samples. The chain uses TRBV6-1 and TRBJ2-1, with TRBD2 identical over 10 bases. CDR3 nucleotides: TGTGCCAGCAGTGCCCTAAGCGGGGGGGCCGGGGAGCAGTTCTTC. Translating gives CASSALSGGAGEQFF.